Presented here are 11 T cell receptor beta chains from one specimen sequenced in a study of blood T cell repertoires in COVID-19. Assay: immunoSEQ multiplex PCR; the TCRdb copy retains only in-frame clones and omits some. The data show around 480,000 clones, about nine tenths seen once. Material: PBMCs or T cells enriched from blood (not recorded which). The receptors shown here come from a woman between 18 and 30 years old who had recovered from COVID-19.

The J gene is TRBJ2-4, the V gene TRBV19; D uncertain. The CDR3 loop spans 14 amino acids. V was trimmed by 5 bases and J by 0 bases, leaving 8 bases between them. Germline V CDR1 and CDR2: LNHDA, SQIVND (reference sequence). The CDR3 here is CASSDRVAKNIQYF. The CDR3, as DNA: TGTGCCAGTAGTGATCGGGTAGCCAAAAACATTCAGTACTTC.

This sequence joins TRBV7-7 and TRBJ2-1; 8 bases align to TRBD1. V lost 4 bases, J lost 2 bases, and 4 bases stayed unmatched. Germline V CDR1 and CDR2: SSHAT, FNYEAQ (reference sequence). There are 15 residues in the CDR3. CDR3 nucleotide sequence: TGTGCCAGCAGCTCCGGACAGGGACCCTACAATGAGCAGTTCTTC. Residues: CASSSGQGPYNEQFF.

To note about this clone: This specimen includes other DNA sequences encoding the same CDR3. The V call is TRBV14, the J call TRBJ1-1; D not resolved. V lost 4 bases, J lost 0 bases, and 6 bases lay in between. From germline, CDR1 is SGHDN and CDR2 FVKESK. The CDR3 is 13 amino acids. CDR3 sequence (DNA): TGTGCCAGCAGCCTAACAGTGAACACTGAAGCTTTCTTT. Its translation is CASSLTVNTEAFF.

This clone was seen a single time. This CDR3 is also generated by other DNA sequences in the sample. CDR3: CATSDPGYGYTF. CDR3 DNA sequence: TGTGCCACCAGTGACCCGGGTTATGGCTACACCTTC. The chain has TRBV24-1 and TRBJ1-2; D call uncertain. Germline-derived CDR1 and CDR2 are KGHDR and SFDVKD. Trimming cost V 4 bases and J 5 bases, with 7 bases left between them. The CDR3 consists of 12 residues.

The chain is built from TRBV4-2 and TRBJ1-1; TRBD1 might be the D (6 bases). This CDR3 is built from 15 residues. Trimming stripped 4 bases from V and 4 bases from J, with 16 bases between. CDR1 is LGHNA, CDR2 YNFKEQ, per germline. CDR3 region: CASSREQGEGTEAFF. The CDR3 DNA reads TGTGCCAGCAGCCGTGAACAGGGAGAGGGCACTGAAGCTTTCTTT.

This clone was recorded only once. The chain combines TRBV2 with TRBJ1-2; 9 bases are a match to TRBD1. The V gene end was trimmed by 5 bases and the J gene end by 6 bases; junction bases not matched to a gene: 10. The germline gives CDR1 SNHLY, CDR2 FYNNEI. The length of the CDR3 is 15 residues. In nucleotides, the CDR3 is TGTGCCAGCAGTCGCGACAGGGGGAGAGAGGATGGCTACACCTTC. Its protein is CASSRDRGREDGYTF.

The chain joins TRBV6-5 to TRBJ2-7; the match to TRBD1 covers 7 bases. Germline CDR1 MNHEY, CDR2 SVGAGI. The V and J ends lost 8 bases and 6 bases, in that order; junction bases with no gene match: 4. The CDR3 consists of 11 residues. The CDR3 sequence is CASHRGREQYF. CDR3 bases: TGTGCCAGCCATAGGGGGCGCGAGCAGTACTTC.

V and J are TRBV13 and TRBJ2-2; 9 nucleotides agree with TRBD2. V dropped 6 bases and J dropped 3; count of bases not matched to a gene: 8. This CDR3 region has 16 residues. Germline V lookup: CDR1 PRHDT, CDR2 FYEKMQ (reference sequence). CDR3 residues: CASRLLSGGYTGELFF. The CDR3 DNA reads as TGTGCCAGCAGACTCCTTAGCGGGGGATACACCGGGGAGCTGTTTTTT.

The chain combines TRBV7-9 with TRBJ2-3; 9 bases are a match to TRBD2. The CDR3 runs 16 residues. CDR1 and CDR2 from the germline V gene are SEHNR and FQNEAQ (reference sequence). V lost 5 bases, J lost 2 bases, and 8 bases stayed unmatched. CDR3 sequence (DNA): TGTGCCAGCAGCCCTGGGACTAGCTTATTCACAGATACGCAGTATTTT. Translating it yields CASSPGTSLFTDTQYF. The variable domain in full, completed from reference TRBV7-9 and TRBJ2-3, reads DTGVSQNPRHKITKRGQNVTFRCDPISEHNRLYWYRQTLGQGPEFLTYFQNEAQLEKSRLLSDRFSAERPKGSFSTLEIQRTEQGDSAMYLCASSPGTSLFTDTQYFGPGTRLTVL.

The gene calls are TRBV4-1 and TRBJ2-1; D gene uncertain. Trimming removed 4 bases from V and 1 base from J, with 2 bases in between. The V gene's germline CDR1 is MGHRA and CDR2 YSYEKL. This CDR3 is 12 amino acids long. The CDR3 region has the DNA TGCGCCAGCAGCCCTTCCTACAATGAGCAGTTCTTC. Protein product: CASSPSYNEQFF.

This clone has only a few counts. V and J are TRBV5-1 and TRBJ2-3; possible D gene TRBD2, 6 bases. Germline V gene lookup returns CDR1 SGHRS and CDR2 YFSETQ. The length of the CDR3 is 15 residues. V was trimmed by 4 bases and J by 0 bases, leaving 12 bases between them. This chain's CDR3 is CASSRGTPSTDTQYF. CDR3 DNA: TGCGCCAGCAGCCGCGGGACTCCTAGCACAGATACGCAGTATTTT.